Below, 29 T cell receptor beta chains from the same sample are listed, as sequenced in a study of a mutant IDH1 vaccine in newly diagnosed glioma. Profiling relied on immunoSEQ multiplex PCR, and the TCRdb table lists in-frame clones only, not all of them. The sample comprises around 57,000 clones, 80% to 85% of which are singletons, and around 4.6% rests with the top ten. As for time point: week 35, safety follow-up. It was 300 ug of mutant IDH1 20-mer peptide that made up each vaccine dose, given with topical imiquimod. Antigens for these TCRs are unknown. The source was PBMCs, collected from a glioma patient whose treatment included an IDH1 peptide vaccine. All receptors come from a man aged 25 to 45 with glioma.

The chain uses TRBV7-9 and TRBJ2-2; D gene uncertain. The V gene lost 4 bases and the J gene lost 0 bases, with 9 bases spanning the gap. CDR3 size: 15 residues. The germline V gene encodes CDR1 SEHNR and CDR2 FQNEAQ (reference sequence). The DNA of the CDR3 is TGTGCCAGCAGCTCCGACAAAACGAACACCGGGGAGCTGTTTTTT. Its protein is CASSSDKTNTGELFF.

This chain connects TRBV5-1 to TRBJ2-1; a possible D gene is TRBD2 (5 bases). The CDR3 is 16 residues long. Germline V gene sequence: CDR1 SGHRS, CDR2 YFSETQ. Trimming pared 4 bases from V and 12 bases from J, leaving 26 bases between. The CDR3 DNA reads TGCGCCAGCAGCCCGGACCCGGGGTCCCTTACAATGGGGCAGTTCTTC. It yields the protein CASSPDPGSLTMGQFF.

V usage is TRBV15 and J usage is TRBJ1-2, with a tentative D call TRBD1 (5 bases). V was trimmed by 0 bases and J by 6 bases, leaving 20 bases between them. The CDR3 sequence is 17 residues long. Germline CDR1 and CDR2: LNHNV and YYDKDF (reference sequence). DNA of the CDR3: TGTGCCACCAGCAGAGATGTGCTCCTGGGACTAACTCATGGCTACACCTTC. It specifies CATSRDVLLGLTHGYTF. Filled out from reference TRBV15 and TRBJ1-2, the complete variable domain reads DAMVIQNPRYQVTQFGKPVTLSCSQTLNHNVMYWYQQKSSQAPKLLFHYYDKDFNNEADTPDNFQSRRPNTSFCFLDIRSPGLGDTAMYLCATSRDVLLGLTHGYTFGSGTRLTVV.

CDR3 in DNA: TGTGCCAGTAGTCCCTTAGGGGTTGAAGCTTTCTTT. This encodes CASSPLGVEAFF. The chain joins TRBV19 to TRBJ1-1; D possibly corresponds to TRBD1 (5 bases). The germline V and J ends were trimmed by 5 bases and 7 bases, with 11 bases remaining between them. Germline lookup yields CDR1 LNHDA and CDR2 SQIVND (reference sequence). The CDR3 runs 12 residues.

The V call is TRBV5-1, the J call TRBJ2-1; TRBD1 aligns across 8 bases. The CDR3 extends over 15 amino acids. Germline values: CDR1 SGHRS, CDR2 YFSETQ. Trimming took 2 bases from V and 4 from J; bases not matched to a gene: 5. The CDR3 spells CASSLGQGIYNEQFF. Written as DNA, the CDR3 is TGCGCCAGCAGCTTAGGACAGGGTATTTACAATGAGCAGTTCTTC.

This clone appeared a few times. J is TRBJ2-7 and V is TRBV2, with D possibly TRBD1 on 6 matching bases. Germline V CDR1 and CDR2: SNHLY, FYNNEI. The CDR3 runs to 13 residues. Trimming stripped 2 bases from V and 5 bases from J, with 10 bases between. CDR3 DNA: TGTGCCAGCAGTGAAAAGGGGGTCCACGAGCAGTACTTC. Protein: CASSEKGVHEQYF.

The chain employs TRBV7-9 and TRBJ2-1, with 7 positions matching TRBD2. V gave up 3 bases and J gave up 9 bases; unmatched junction bases: 11. CDR1 is SEHNR, CDR2 FQNEAQ, per germline (reference sequence). This CDR3 spans 15 amino acids. CDR3 nucleotides: TGTGCCAGCAGCTTTCCGGGACTAATGAGGGTTGAGCAGTTCTTC. This gives the protein CASSFPGLMRVEQFF.

The chain is built from TRBV2 and TRBJ2-2; possible D gene TRBD2, 5 bases. This CDR3 is 16 amino acids long. V was trimmed by 4 bases and J by 1 base, leaving 13 bases between them. Germline CDR1 SNHLY, CDR2 FYNNEI. The CDR3 DNA reads as TGTGCCAGCAGTGCGGAGGCGGTCGGGAACACCGGGGAGCTGTTTTTT. Its translation is CASSAEAVGNTGELFF.

There are a few counts of this clone. The chain is built from TRBV6-5 and TRBJ1-2; D gene unclear. The CDR3 has 12 residues. The germline V and J ends were trimmed by 6 bases and 7 bases, with 12 bases remaining between them. Germline V CDR1 and CDR2: MNHEY, SVGAGI. The CDR3 here is CASSLGSGGYTF. The CDR3 DNA is TGTGCCAGCAGCCTAGGATCGGGTGGCTACACCTTC.

V usage is TRBV30 and J usage is TRBJ1-6; D is unresolved. With 4 bases removed from V and 6 bases from J, the gap between germline ends came to 10 bases. Germline-derived CDR1 and CDR2 are GTSNPN and SVGIG (reference sequence). The CDR3 is made up of 13 amino acids. The CDR3 spells CAWNSQLNSPLHF. For the CDR3, the DNA is TGTGCCTGGAATAGCCAGCTTAATTCACCCCTCCACTTT.

This clone was seen once. The chain carries TRBV6-1 and TRBJ2-7, with 7 positions matching TRBD1. After removal of 5 bases from V and 3 bases from J, the junction contained 1 base not matched to a gene. This CDR3 is built from 12 residues. Looked up from germline, CDR1 is MNHNS and CDR2 is SASEGT. CDR3 sequence (DNA): TGTGCCAGCAGTCCAGGGGGCTACGAGCAGTACTTC. This sequence encodes CASSPGGYEQYF.

CDR3 sequence reads: CASSYSSGGADYEQFF. The CDR3 DNA follows: TGTGCCAGCAGTTACTCGAGTGGGGGGGCCGACTATGAGCAGTTCTTC. The chain uses TRBV6-5 and TRBJ2-1; possibly TRBD2 for D (7 bases). Germline V gene data show CDR1 as MNHEY and CDR2 as SVGAGI. V was cut by 0 bases and J by 8 bases, with 17 bases left in between. The length of the CDR3 is 16 residues.

The V call is TRBV6-1, the J call TRBJ1-4; D not resolved. The germline V and J ends were trimmed by 5 bases and 5 bases, with 15 bases remaining between them. Germline V gene lookup returns CDR1 MNHNS and CDR2 SASEGT. This CDR3 has 15 amino acids. This CDR3 reads CASSTLGQLNEKLFF. The CDR3 region has the DNA TGTGCCAGCAGTACCCTCGGGCAGTTGAATGAAAAACTGTTTTTT.

The chain joins TRBV6-1 to TRBJ2-5; D is perhaps TRBD2 (5 bases). V was trimmed by 3 bases and J by 2 bases, leaving 7 bases between them. The CDR3 is made up of 13 amino acids. The germline V gene has CDR1 MNHNS and CDR2 SASEGT. CDR3 bases: TGTGCCAGCAGTGATGAGGGACAAGAGACCCAGTACTTC. It codes for CASSDEGQETQYF.

The V and J genes are TRBV6-6 and TRBJ1-1, with D maybe TRBD1 (5 bases). This CDR3 is built from 14 residues. The V gene lost 4 bases and the J gene lost 4 bases, with 13 bases spanning the gap. Germline assignment: CDR1 MNHNY and CDR2 SVGAGI (reference sequence). The CDR3 DNA is TGTGCCAGCAGTTTAAATTTGGGGCCCACTGAAGCTTTCTTT. As protein: CASSLNLGPTEAFF.

The chain couples TRBV7-2 to TRBJ2-3; no firm D call. The CDR3 spans 14 residues. V dropped 5 bases and J dropped 0 bases, with 9 bases sitting between them. Germline CDR1 and CDR2: SGHTA and FQGNSA. This CDR3 is CASSVTTSTDTQYF. CDR3 DNA sequence: TGTGCCAGCAGCGTGACAACGAGCACAGATACGCAGTATTTT.

V gene TRBV29-1 combines with J gene TRBJ1-1, with no clear D. This CDR3 spans 13 amino acids. Between the trimmed V and J ends, which lost 2 bases and 0 bases, there was a span of 7 bases. CDR1 SQVTM and CDR2 ANQGSEA come from the germline V gene. The CDR3 DNA reads as TGCAGCGTTGAACCGAACATGAACACTGAAGCTTTCTTT. It specifies CSVEPNMNTEAFF.

V usage is TRBV7-8 and J usage is TRBJ2-3; D uncertain. The length of the CDR3 is 14 residues. Between the trimmed V and J ends, which lost 1 base and 2 bases, there was a span of 7 bases. Germline V gene lookup returns CDR1 SGHVS and CDR2 FQNEAQ. CDR3 amino acids: CASSLDSVTDTQYF. CDR3 nucleotides: TGTGCCAGCAGCTTAGATTCGGTCACAGATACGCAGTATTTT.

This rearrangement joins TRBV4-1 to TRBJ1-1; 7 bases map to TRBD1. In germline, CDR1 is MGHRA, CDR2 YSYEKL. The CDR3 length is 15 residues. The ends lost 4 bases at V and 2 bases at J; junction bases unmatched: 7. DNA for the CDR3: TGCGCCAGCAGCCTCTCGTGGACAGGCAACACTGAAGCTTTCTTT. This encodes CASSLSWTGNTEAFF.

This chain links TRBV11-2 with TRBJ2-1; unclear D gene. The CDR3 runs 11 residues. The V and J ends lost 1 base and 7 bases respectively, with 2 bases between them. Germline values: CDR1 SGHAT, CDR2 FQNNGV. In DNA, the CDR3 is TGTGCCAGCAGCTTAGGGAATGAGCAGTTCTTC. This encodes CASSLGNEQFF.

This sequence joins TRBV5-4 and TRBJ2-1, with no clear D. Per germline, CDR1 SGHNT and CDR2 YYREEE (reference sequence). V dropped 3 bases and J dropped 8 bases, with 6 bases sitting between them. This CDR3 comprises 11 residues. For the CDR3, the DNA is TGTGCCAGCAGCTCCGGCCATGAGCAGTTCTTC. Protein product: CASSSGHEQFF.

The chain links TRBV25-1 to TRBJ1-5; tentative D call: TRBD1 (6 bases). Per the germline V gene, CDR1 is MGHDK and CDR2 is SYGVNS. CDR3 length equals 15 residues. V was pared by 3 bases and J by 7 bases, with 16 bases between. The CDR3: CASSEGTGALQPQHF. The CDR3 coding sequence is TGTGCCAGCAGTGAGGGGACGGGGGCCCTCCAGCCCCAGCATTTT.

The J gene is TRBJ1-1, the V gene TRBV10-3; D unclear. Germline V gene data show CDR1 as ENHRY and CDR2 as SYGVKD. V shed 11 bases and J shed 2 bases, with 18 bases lying between them. The CDR3 contains 14 residues. The DNA of the CDR3 is TGTGCCGTGGGTAACCTGGGGAGAAACACTGAAGCTTTCTTT. It encodes CAVGNLGRNTEAFF.

The chain joins TRBV6-5 to TRBJ2-7; unclear D gene. Germline V gene data show CDR1 as MNHEY and CDR2 as SVGAGI. Deletions cut 2 bases from V and 4 bases from J, with 9 bases between. This CDR3 is built from 13 residues. The CDR3 protein is CASSYGPTYEQYF. CDR3 coding DNA: TGTGCCAGCAGTTACGGCCCTACTTACGAGCAGTACTTC.

This clone was found a few times. This sequence joins TRBV9 and TRBJ1-1; TRBD1 might be the D (6 bases). Germline CDR1 is SGDLS and CDR2 is YYNGEE. V was clipped by 3 bases and J by 1 base, with 16 bases between them. CDR3 length equals 16 residues. The CDR3 DNA reads TGTGCCAGCAGCGGGGGGCAGTGGACCGGGAACACTGAAGCTTTCTTT. It yields the protein CASSGGQWTGNTEAFF.

The rearrangement uses TRBV5-5 and TRBJ2-3; maybe TRBD1 (6 bases). Germline lookup yields CDR1 SGHKS and CDR2 YYEKEE (reference sequence). The CDR3 spans 16 residues. Trimming removed 6 bases from V and 6 bases from J, with 23 bases in between. CDR3 protein: CASNIRDTGLLDTQYF. In nucleotides, the CDR3 is TGTGCCAGCAACATCAGGGACACAGGGCTTTTGGATACGCAGTATTTT.

The J gene is TRBJ2-5, the V gene TRBV27; TRBD2 matches 7 bases. The CDR3 loop spans 14 amino acids. CDR1 and CDR2 (germline): MNHEY, SMNVEV (reference sequence). After removal of 5 bases from V and 5 bases from J, the junction contained 8 bases not matched to a gene. The CDR3 sequence: CASSKRETQETQYF. The CDR3 bases are TGTGCCAGCAGTAAGCGGGAAACCCAGGAGACCCAGTACTTC.

This chain joins TRBV19 and TRBJ1-4; the match to TRBD1 covers 7 bases. CDR1 is LNHDA and CDR2 is SQIVND in the germline V gene (reference sequence). The junction had 7 bases not matched to a gene; V was cut back by 6 bases and J by 0 bases. This CDR3 has 16 amino acids. CDR3 in amino acids: CASSARGGTTNEKLFF. The CDR3 coding sequence is TGTGCCAGTAGCGCCAGGGGGGGAACAACTAATGAAAAACTGTTTTTT.

The chain links TRBV5-4 to TRBJ1-2; TRBD1 aligns across 8 bases. The J segment lost 6 bases and the V segment lost 4 bases, leaving 11 bases of the junction unmatched. The V gene's germline CDR1 is SGHNT and CDR2 YYREEE (reference sequence). The CDR3 is 15 amino acids. In DNA, the CDR3 is TGTGCCAGCAGCCCTCCCGGACAGGGAAAGGATGGCTACACCTTC. Its translation: CASSPPGQGKDGYTF. The variable domain in full, with the rest retrieved from reference TRBV5-4 and TRBJ1-2, is ETGVTQSPTHLIKTRGQQVTLRCSSQSGHNTVSWYQQALGQGPQFIFQYYREEENGRGNFPPRFSGLQFPNYSSELNVNALELDDSALYLCASSPPGQGKDGYTFGSGTRLTVV.